This T cell receptor (beta chain) was observed in a study of blood T cell repertoires in COVID-19. Here immunoSEQ multiplex PCR was the method, and the copy in TCRdb shows in-frame clones only, minus some. The table includes a few hundred thousand clones, around four fifths detected once. Trimming removed 4 bases from V and 5 bases from J; junction bases left unmatched: 11. This CDR3 region has 17 residues. Germline CDR1 is MNHEY and CDR2 is SMNVEV (reference sequence). The sample comprised peripheral blood. V usage is TRBV27 and J usage is TRBJ2-3; 11 positions match TRBD2. The source of this sequence is a woman aged 60-75 years who had recovered from COVID-19. The CDR3 DNA follows: TGTGCCAGCAGTTCCCTCAATAGCGGGGGGGCTGAAGATACGCAGTATTTT. It specifies CASSSLNSGGAEDTQYF.